These T cell receptor beta chains were read from a single sample in a study of OX40 agonist ivuxolimab in advanced cancers. Produced via immunoSEQ multiplex PCR; TCRdb's table is partial and in-frame only. The sample includes about 60,000 clones, 80% to 90% seen only once; the top ten take over 9%. Sequences were derived from CD4+ or CD8+ T cells sorted from blood, sampled in a trial of the OX40 agonist ivuxolimab. Receptors originate from an adult with an advanced solid tumor such as melanoma, head and neck, liver or kidney cancer. Each CDR3 is given with its conserved first and last residue. The order of the fields is V gene, D gene, J gene, clone size, CDR3 DNA, CDR3 protein. A D gene is named only where the DNA matches it firmly. Size is stated for part of the rows, as once, few or many counts, or as a class when the clone is expanded.

TRBV6-1,.,TRBJ2-5,.,TGTGCCAGCAGTGCGGGGGCCGGGGGGACCCAGTACTTC,CASSAGAGGTQYF
TRBV14,.,TRBJ2-7,once,TGTGCCAGCAGCCAATCCGAAGGCAATTCCTACGAGCAGTACTTC,CASSQSEGNSYEQYF
TRBV7-9,.,TRBJ1-1,.,TGTGCCAGCAGCTTAGGGGGCGCGCGGGGAAAGGACACTGAAGCTTTCTTT,CASSLGGARGKDTEAFF
TRBV2,.,TRBJ2-1,once,TGTGCCAGCCTTAGGGGGTTAGAGCAGTTCTTC,CASLRGLEQFF
TRBV30,.,TRBJ2-5,.,TGTGCCTGGAGCCCAACCTTTGGACTATCTTACGAGACCCAGTACTTC,CAWSPTFGLSYETQYF
TRBV2,.,TRBJ1-5,few,TGTGCCAGCAGTGAGGGGGGAAATCAGCCCCAGCATTTT,CASSEGGNQPQHF
TRBV7-9,.,TRBJ1-4,once,TGTGCCAGCAGAGGGGTCCTTAATGAAAAACTGTTTTTT,CASRGVLNEKLFF
TRBV7-9,.,TRBJ1-4,.,TGTGCCAGCAGCCGAGGAGTTATTGAAAAACTGTTTTTT,CASSRGVIEKLFF
TRBV6-1,TRBD1,TRBJ1-4,.,TGTGCCAGCAGTGAATCCATTCAGGGGGCGGAAAAACTGTTTTTT,CASSESIQGAEKLFF
TRBV14,.,TRBJ2-1,.,TGTGCCAGCAGCCACCGGACAGTAAACAATGAGCAGTTCTTC,CASSHRTVNNEQFF
TRBV5-8,.,TRBJ1-4,.,TGTGCCAGCAGCTCAACTGTTGGGTGGAATGAAAAACTGTTTTTT,CASSSTVGWNEKLFF
TRBV19,.,TRBJ1-3,.,TGTGCCAGTAGTATTGGCGACATCTCTGGAAACACCATATATTTT,CASSIGDISGNTIYF
TRBV6-6,.,TRBJ1-6,.,TGTGCCAGCAGTTACTCGGATTTTAAGGGATCACCCCTCCACTTT,CASSYSDFKGSPLHF
TRBV11-2,.,TRBJ1-2,.,TGTGCCAGCAGCCCACCCCCACCCACCTTC,CASSPPPPTF
TRBV4-1,.,TRBJ2-3,.,TGCGCCAGCAGCCAAGTGGGGTTGGCGACAGATACGCAGTATTTT,CASSQVGLATDTQYF
TRBV28,.,TRBJ1-1,.,TGTGCCAGCAGTTTATGGGGGGCTGCCACTGAAGCTTTCTTT,CASSLWGAATEAFF